This paragraph covers one TCR beta chain sequence. Its specificity is not known. TCRdb keeps only in-frame clones here, not all; method: immunoSEQ multiplex PCR. In the table there are about 960,000 clones, 76% of which are singletons. V shed 5 bases and J 0 bases; nucleotides not matched to a gene: 6. The CDR3 runs to 16 residues. Germline lookup yields CDR1 SGHAT and CDR2 FQNNGV. These data come from a study of shared clonotypes between healthy human individuals. Regarding the study as a whole: What limited the represented genetic and exposure-history diversity was the small number of donors. In the sorted subsets, rarefaction showed sequencing was incomplete despite large depth.

This TCR was sampled from a man younger than 35 in good health. The sequenced sample was memory CD4+ T cells sorted from blood. Subset noted: CD45RA-negative fraction. The gene calls are TRBV11-2 and TRBJ2-5; TRBD2 matches at 10 bases. CDR3 coding DNA: TGTGCCAGCAGCCTAACTAGCGGGATATACCAAGAGACCCAGTACTTC. Its protein product is CASSLTSGIYQETQYF. Full variable domain (missing parts from reference TRBV11-2 and TRBJ2-5): EAGVAQSPRYKIIEKRQSVAFWCNPISGHATLYWYQQILGQGPKLLIQFQNNGVVDDSQLPKDRFSAERLKGVDSTLKIQPAKLEDSAVYLCASSLTSGIYQETQYFGPGTRLLVL.